The next 11 T cell receptor beta chains were all read from a single sample in a study of CD8+CD57+ T cells in acquired aplastic anemia. Patients sequenced had flow cytometry evidence of CD8+CD57+ cell expansion. Genomic DNA was employed as the template in profiling TCR beta VDJ and CDR3. MiXCR, applied by TCRdb to the reads, yields one record per CDR3 protein. Seen here are approximately 300,000 distinct CDR3 sequences, approximately 58% observed once, and the top ten hold around 1.3%. Material: sorted CD4+, CD8+, or CD8+CD57+ T cells (not recorded which) from PBMCs. The receptor source for this set is a human donor with aplastic anemia.

In this sample, this clonotype turned up many times. The genes are TRBV20-1 and TRBJ2-4, with 9 bases aligning to TRBD2. The germline gives CDR1 DFQATT, CDR2 SNEGSKA (reference sequence). This CDR3 has 15 amino acids. The junction had 8 bases not matched to a gene; V was cut back by 3 bases and J by 5 bases. CDR3 in DNA: TGCAGTGCTAGCGCGGGACTAGCATCTCAAAACATTCAGTACTTC. The encoded protein is CSASAGLASQNIQYF.

On this clonotype: At one of its ends the junction is not consistent with the germline gene, which may arise from a read error. The gene calls are TRBV7-6 and TRBJ2-5; D might be TRBD1 (5 bases). CDR1 is SGHVS, CDR2 FNYEAQ, per germline. This CDR3 contains 12 residues. The CDR3 bases are TGTGCCAACAGCCAAGGGGTCCAGACCCAGTACTTC. Translation gives CANSQGVQTQYF. Drawing the rest from reference TRBV7-6 and TRBJ2-5, the complete variable domain is GAGVSQSPRYKVTKRGQDVALRCDPISGHVSLYWYRQALGQGPEFLTYFNYEAQQDKSGLPNDRFSAERPEGSISTLTIQRTEQRDSAMYRCANSQGVQTQYFGPGTRLLVL.

The J gene is TRBJ1-2, the V gene TRBV19; TRBD1 agrees at 7 bases. The CDR3 covers 13 residues. With V trimmed by 5 bases and J by 2 bases, 2 bases remained unmatched. CDR1 is LNHDA, CDR2 SQIVND, per germline (reference sequence). DNA of the CDR3: TGTGCCAGTAGTGTGGGACAGAACTATGGCTACACCTTC. As protein: CASSVGQNYGYTF.

On this clonotype: One junction end disagrees with the germline gene, perhaps due to a read error. The CDR3, as DNA: TGCGTCACCAGTGATTTGACAGTAAGCACAGATACGCAGTATTTT. Residues: CVTSDLTVSTDTQYF. The chain joins TRBV24-1 to TRBJ2-3; possibly TRBD1 for D (5 bases). The CDR3 runs 15 residues. Germline V lookup: CDR1 KGHDR, CDR2 SFDVKD.

As for this clonotype: This may be a read error, as it is one base from a much larger clone. This chain connects TRBV10-3 to TRBJ1-1; 7 bases line up with TRBD1. This CDR3 region has 12 residues. CDR1 is ENHRY, CDR2 SYGVKD, per germline. DNA for the CDR3: TGTGCCATCAGTGGACAGGGCGATGAAGCTCTCTTT. Translating it yields CAISGQGDEALF.

The chain combines TRBV24-1 with TRBJ2-1, with 11 bases fitting TRBD1. Germline V gives CDR1 KGHDR, CDR2 SFDVKD. The CDR3 sequence is 17 residues long. V lost 9 bases to trimming and J lost 6 bases; unmatched junction nucleotides: 15. The CDR3 region is CATQGQGGIGEGNEQFF. The CDR3 DNA reads as TGTGCCACCCAGGGACAGGGGGGAATTGGAGAGGGCAATGAGCAGTTCTTC.

As regards this clonotype: This may be a read error, as it is one base from a much larger clone. The gene calls are TRBV24-1 and TRBJ1-2, with D possibly matching TRBD1 (5 bases). V was cut by 11 bases and J by 7 bases, with 22 bases left in between. The CDR3 covers 14 residues. Germline CDR1 and CDR2: KGHDR and SFDVKD. The CDR3 region has the DNA TGTGCCAGCTCACCATCCTCAGGGAGTAGTGGCTACACCTTC. This gives the protein CASSPSSGSSGYTF.

V gene TRBV10-3 combines with J gene TRBJ2-7; D remains ambiguous. V lost 3 bases and J lost 0, with 9 bases in between. The CDR3 is 14 residues long. Germline V gene sequence: CDR1 ENHRY, CDR2 SYGVKD. In DNA form, the CDR3 reads TGTGCCATCAGTGAAATCGGCAGCTCCTACGAGCAGTACTTC. Translated: CAISEIGSSYEQYF.

This clonotype was counted many times. The rearrangement joins TRBV9 to TRBJ1-6; 10 nucleotides agree with TRBD1. V dropped 7 bases and J dropped 10; count of bases not matched to a gene: 5. This CDR3 comprises 13 residues. Germline V CDR1 and CDR2: SGDLS, YYNGEE. The CDR3 sequence: CASGTGERSPLHF. Here the CDR3 DNA reads TGTGCCAGCGGGACAGGGGAACGGTCACCCCTCCACTTT.

J is TRBJ1-1 and V is TRBV7-8; a possible D gene is TRBD1 (5 bases). The CDR3 extends over 14 amino acids. V lost 3 bases, J lost 6 bases, and 14 bases lay in between. Germline CDR1 is SGHVS and CDR2 is FQNEAQ. CDR3 DNA sequence: TGTGCCAGCAGCTTCGCCCCCCAGGGTTCTGAAGCTTTCTTT. Residues: CASSFAPQGSEAFF.

V usage is TRBV5-1 and J usage is TRBJ1-2, with TRBD1 identical over 7 bases. CDR1 is SGHRS and CDR2 is YFSETQ in the germline V gene. Trimming took 0 bases from V and 3 from J; bases not matched to a gene: 2. This CDR3 has 14 amino acids. The chain's CDR3 is CASSLEGADYGYTF. The CDR3 DNA sequence: TGCGCCAGCAGCTTGGAGGGGGCAGACTATGGCTACACCTTC.